This TCR beta chain was sequenced during a study of T cell responses to AZD1222 COVID-19 vaccine. Study outcomes and limitations: Scientists sampled the repertoires only once the peak T cell response had passed.

As regards this clone: Its specificity is not known.

Assay: immunoSEQ multiplex PCR; the TCRdb copy retains only in-frame clones and omits some. The table has over 65,000 clones, roughly 90% seen once. Germline lookup yields CDR1 SGHDT and CDR2 YYEEEE. Trimming took 0 bases from V and 0 from J, leaving 7 bases between them. The CDR3 covers 15 residues. The TCR sequence derives from an adult in good health. The source material was peripheral blood, sampled on day 0 of AZD1222 vaccination. V gene TRBV5-6 combines with J gene TRBJ1-5; D is undetermined. Written as DNA, the CDR3 is TGTGCCAGCAGCTTGGGGCGGATTAGCAATCAGCCCCAGCATTTT. Protein: CASSLGRISNQPQHF.